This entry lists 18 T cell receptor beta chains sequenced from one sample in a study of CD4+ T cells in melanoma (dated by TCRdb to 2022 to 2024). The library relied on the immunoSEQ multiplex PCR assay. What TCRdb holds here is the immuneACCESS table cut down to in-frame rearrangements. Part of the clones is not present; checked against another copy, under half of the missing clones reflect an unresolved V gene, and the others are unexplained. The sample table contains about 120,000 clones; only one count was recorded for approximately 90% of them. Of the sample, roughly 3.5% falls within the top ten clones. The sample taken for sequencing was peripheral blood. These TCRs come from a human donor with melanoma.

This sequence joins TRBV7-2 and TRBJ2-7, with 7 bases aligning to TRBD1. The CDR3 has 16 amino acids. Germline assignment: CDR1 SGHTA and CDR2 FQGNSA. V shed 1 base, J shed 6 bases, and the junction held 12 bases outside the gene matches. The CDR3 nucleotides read TGTGCCAGCAGCTTAGGTGGGGCGGACAGGCTTCTCGAGCAGTACTTC. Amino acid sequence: CASSLGGADRLLEQYF.

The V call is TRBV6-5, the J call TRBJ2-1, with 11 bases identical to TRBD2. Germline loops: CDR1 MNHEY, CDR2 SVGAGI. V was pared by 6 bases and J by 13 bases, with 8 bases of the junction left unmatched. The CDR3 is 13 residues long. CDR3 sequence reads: CASSQTLAGVQFF. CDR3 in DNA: TGTGCCAGCAGCCAAACACTAGCGGGAGTCCAGTTCTTC.

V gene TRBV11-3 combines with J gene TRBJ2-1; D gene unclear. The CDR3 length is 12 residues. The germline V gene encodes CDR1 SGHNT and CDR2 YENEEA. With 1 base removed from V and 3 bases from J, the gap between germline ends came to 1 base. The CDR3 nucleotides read TGTGCCAGCAGCTTAGGCTACAATGAGCAGTTCTTC. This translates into CASSLGYNEQFF.

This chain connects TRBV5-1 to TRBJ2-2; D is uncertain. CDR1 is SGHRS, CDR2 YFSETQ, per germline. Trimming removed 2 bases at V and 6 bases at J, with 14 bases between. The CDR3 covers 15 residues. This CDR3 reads CASSFAEPRPGELFF. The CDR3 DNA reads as TGCGCCAGCAGCTTCGCCGAACCAAGGCCCGGGGAGCTGTTTTTT.

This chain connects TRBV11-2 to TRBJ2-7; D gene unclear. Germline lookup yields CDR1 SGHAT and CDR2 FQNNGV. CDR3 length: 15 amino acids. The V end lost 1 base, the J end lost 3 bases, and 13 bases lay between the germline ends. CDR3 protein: CASSLGDPRNYEQYF. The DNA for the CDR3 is TGTGCCAGCAGCTTAGGAGACCCCCGAAACTACGAGCAGTACTTC.

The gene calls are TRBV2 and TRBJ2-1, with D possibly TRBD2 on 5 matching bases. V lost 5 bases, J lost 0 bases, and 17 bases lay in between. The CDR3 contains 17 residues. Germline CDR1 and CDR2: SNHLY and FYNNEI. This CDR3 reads CASSYNSEQSSYNEQFF. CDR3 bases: TGTGCCAGCAGTTATAATAGCGAGCAGAGCTCCTACAATGAGCAGTTCTTC.

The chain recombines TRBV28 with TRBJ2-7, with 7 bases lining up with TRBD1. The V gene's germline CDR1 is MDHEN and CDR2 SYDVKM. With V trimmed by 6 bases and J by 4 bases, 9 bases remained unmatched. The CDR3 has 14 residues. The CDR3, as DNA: TGTGCCAGCAGCTCATCTAGACAGGGATACGAGCAGTACTTC. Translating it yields CASSSSRQGYEQYF.

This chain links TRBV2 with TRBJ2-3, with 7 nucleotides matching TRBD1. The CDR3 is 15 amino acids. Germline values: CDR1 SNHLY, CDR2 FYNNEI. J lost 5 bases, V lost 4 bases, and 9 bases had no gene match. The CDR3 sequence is CASSGQGGTEDTQYF. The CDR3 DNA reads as TGTGCCAGCAGTGGACAGGGTGGTACCGAAGATACGCAGTATTTT.

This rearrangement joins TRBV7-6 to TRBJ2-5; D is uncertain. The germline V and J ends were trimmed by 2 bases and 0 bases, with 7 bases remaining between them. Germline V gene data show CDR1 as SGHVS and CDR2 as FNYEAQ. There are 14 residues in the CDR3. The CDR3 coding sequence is TGTGCCAGCAGCTTACACCGCTACCAAGAGACCCAGTACTTC. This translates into CASSLHRYQETQYF.

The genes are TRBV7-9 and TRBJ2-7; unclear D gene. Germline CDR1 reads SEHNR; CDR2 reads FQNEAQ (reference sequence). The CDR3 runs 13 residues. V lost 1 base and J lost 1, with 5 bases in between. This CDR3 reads CASSLDGSYEQYF. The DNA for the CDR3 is TGTGCCAGCAGCTTAGACGGGTCCTACGAGCAGTACTTC.

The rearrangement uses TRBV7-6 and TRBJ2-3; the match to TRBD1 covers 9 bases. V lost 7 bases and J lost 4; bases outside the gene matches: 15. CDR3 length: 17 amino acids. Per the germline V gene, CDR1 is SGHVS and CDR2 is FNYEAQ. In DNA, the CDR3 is TGTGCCAGCACCCATCTCTCCCGGGACAGGGAATCAGATACGCAGTATTTT. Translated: CASTHLSRDRESDTQYF. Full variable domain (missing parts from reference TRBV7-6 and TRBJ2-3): GAGVSQSPRYKVTKRGQDVALRCDPISGHVSLYWYRQALGQGPEFLTYFNYEAQQDKSGLPNDRFSAERPEGSISTLTIQRTEQRDSAMYRCASTHLSRDRESDTQYFGPGTRLTVL.

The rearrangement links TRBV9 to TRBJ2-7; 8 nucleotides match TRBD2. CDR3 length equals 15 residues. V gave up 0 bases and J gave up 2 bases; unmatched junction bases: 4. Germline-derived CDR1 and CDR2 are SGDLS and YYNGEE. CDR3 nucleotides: TGTGCCAGCAGCGTAGGTAGCGGGACTGCCTACGAGCAGTACTTC. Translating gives CASSVGSGTAYEQYF.

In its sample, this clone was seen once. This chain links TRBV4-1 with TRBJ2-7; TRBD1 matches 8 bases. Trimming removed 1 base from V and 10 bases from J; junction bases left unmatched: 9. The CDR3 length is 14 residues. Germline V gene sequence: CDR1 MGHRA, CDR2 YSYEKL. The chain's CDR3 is CASSQGFRDRRQYF. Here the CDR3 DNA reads TGCGCCAGCAGCCAAGGATTCCGGGACAGGAGACAGTACTTC.

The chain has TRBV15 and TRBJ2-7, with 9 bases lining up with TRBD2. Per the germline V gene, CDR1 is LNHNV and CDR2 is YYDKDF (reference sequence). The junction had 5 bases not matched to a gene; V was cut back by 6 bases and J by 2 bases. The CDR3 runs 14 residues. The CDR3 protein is CATRLTSGTYEQYF. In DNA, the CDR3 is TGTGCCACCAGGCTGACTAGCGGAACCTACGAGCAGTACTTC.

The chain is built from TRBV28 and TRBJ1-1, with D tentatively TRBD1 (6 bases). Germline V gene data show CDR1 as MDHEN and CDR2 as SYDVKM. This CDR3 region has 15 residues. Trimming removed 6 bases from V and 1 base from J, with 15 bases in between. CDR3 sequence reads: CASSKRGKWNTEAFF. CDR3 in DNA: TGTGCCAGCAGCAAAAGGGGGAAGTGGAACACTGAAGCTTTCTTT.

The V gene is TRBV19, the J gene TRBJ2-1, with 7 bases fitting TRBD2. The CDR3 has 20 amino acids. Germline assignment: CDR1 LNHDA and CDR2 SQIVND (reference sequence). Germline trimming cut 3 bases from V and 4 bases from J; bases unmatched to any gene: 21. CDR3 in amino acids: CASSMAGRAAVPRKYNEQFF. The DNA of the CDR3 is TGTGCCAGTAGTATGGCGGGGAGGGCTGCGGTCCCCCGAAAATACAATGAGCAGTTCTTC.

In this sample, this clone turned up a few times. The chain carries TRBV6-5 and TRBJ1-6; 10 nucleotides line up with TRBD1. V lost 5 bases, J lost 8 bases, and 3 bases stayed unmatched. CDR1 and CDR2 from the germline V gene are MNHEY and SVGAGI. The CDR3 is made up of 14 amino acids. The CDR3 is CASSRGTGDSPLHF. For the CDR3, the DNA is TGTGCCAGCAGTAGGGGGACAGGGGATTCACCCCTCCACTTT.

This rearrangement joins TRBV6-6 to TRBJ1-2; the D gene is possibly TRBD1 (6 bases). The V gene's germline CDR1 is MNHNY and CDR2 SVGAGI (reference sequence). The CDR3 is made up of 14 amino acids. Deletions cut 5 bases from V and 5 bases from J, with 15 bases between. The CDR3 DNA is TGTGCCAGCAGTCCTCGGACAGTCGTTTATGGCTACACCTTC. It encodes CASSPRTVVYGYTF.